This T cell receptor beta chain is drawn from a study of CD8 T cells in Susac syndrome. The germline V and J ends were trimmed by 8 bases and 5 bases, with 19 bases remaining between them. Germline values: CDR1 MNHEY, CDR2 SMNVEV (reference sequence). The CDR3 contains 14 residues. Reverse transcription of roughly 0.45 to 1 ug RNA used random hexamers. With immunoSEQ multiplex PCR, TCR beta CDR3 was amplified across 54 Vbeta and 13 Jbeta. A single record per CDR3 protein comes from TCRdb applying MiXCR to the immunoSEQ multiplex PCR reads. Counted here are 250,000 to 300,000 distinct CDR3 sequences, roughly 85% occurring once; the ten biggest clones make up 0.21%.

This TCR was sampled from a human donor with multiple sclerosis. This chain uses TRBV27 with TRBJ2-7, with D possibly called TRBD1 or TRBD2 (6 bases each). Sample: CD8+ T cells from PBMCs. DNA of the CDR3: TGTGCCAGCGGCGGAGGGGGTGCTCTGGACGAGCAGTACTTC. This gives the protein CASGGGGALDEQYF.